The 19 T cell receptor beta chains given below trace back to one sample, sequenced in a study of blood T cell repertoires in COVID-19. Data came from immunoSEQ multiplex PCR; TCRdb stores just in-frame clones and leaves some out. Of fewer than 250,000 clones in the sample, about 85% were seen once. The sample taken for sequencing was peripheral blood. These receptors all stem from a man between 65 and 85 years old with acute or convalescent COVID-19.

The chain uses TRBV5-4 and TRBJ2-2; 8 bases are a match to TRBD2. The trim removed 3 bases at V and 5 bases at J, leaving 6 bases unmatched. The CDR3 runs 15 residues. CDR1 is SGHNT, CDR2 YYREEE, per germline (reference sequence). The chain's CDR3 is CASSSGTRGTGELFF. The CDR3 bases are TGTGCCAGCAGCTCCGGGACTAGAGGAACCGGGGAGCTGTTTTTT.

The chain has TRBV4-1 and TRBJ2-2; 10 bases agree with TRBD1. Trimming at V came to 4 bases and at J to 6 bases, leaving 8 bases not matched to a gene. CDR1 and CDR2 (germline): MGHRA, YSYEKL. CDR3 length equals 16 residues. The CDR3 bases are TGCGCCAGCAGCCTGGCCGGGACAGGGGAGTCCGGGGAGCTGTTTTTT. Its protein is CASSLAGTGESGELFF.

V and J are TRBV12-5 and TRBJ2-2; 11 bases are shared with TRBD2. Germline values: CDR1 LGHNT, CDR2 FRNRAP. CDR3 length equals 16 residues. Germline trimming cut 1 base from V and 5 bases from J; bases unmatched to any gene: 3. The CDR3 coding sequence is TGTGCTAGTGGTTTGGGTAGCGGGAGGGCAACCGGGGAGCTGTTTTTT. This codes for CASGLGSGRATGELFF.

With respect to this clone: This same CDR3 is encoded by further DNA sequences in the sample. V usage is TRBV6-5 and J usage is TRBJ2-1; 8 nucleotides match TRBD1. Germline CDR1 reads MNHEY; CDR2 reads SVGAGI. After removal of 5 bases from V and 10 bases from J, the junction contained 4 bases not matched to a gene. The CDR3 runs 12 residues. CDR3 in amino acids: CASSLDRGEQFF. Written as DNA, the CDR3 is TGTGCCAGCAGTCTTGACAGGGGCGAGCAGTTCTTC.

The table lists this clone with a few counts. Written as DNA, the CDR3 is TGTGCCAGCAGCTTAGGACAGGGACCGAACTATGGCTACACCTTC. Protein product: CASSLGQGPNYGYTF. V is TRBV7-9 and J is TRBJ1-2; TRBD1 matches at 7 bases. V was pared by 1 base and J by 2 bases, with 4 bases of the junction left unmatched. CDR3 length: 15 amino acids. Per the germline V gene, CDR1 is SEHNR and CDR2 is FQNEAQ (reference sequence).

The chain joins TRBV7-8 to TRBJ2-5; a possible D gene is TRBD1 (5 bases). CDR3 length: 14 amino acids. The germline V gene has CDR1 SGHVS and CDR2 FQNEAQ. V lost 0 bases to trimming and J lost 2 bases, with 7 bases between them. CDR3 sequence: CASSLANRQETQYF. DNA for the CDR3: TGTGCCAGCAGCTTAGCGAACAGGCAAGAGACCCAGTACTTC.

CDR3 nucleotide sequence: TGTGCCAGCAGCGCTACAGGGGGCAGGAACACTGAAGCTTTCTTT. Translated, it gives CASSATGGRNTEAFF. This chain joins TRBV21-1 and TRBJ1-1; whether TRBD1, the table's D call, matches the DNA was not checked. TRBV21-1 is a documented pseudogene. The CDR3 sequence is 15 residues long.

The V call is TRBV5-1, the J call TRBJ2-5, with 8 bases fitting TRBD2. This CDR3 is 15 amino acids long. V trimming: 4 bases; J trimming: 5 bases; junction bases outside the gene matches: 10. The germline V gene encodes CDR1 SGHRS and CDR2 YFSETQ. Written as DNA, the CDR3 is TGCGCCAGCAGCCCGGGGACTAGGACGGGGGAGACCCAGTACTTC. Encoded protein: CASSPGTRTGETQYF.

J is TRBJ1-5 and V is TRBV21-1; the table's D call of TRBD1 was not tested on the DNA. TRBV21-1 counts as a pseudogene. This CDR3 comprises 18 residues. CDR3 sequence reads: CASSKGDNLYDSNQPQHF. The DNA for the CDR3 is TGTGCCAGCAGCAAAGGGGACAACTTATACGATAGCAATCAGCCCCAGCATTTT.

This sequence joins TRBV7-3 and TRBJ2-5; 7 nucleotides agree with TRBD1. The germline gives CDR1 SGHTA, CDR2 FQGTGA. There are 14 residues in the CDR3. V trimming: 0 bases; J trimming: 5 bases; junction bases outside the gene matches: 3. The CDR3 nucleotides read TGTGCCAGCAGCTTAACTGGCAGGGGGGAGACCCAGTACTTC. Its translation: CASSLTGRGETQYF.

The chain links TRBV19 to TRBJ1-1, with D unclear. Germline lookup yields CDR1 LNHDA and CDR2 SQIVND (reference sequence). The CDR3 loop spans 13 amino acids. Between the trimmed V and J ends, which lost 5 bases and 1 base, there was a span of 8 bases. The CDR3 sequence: CASSSRQNTEAFF. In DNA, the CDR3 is TGTGCCAGTAGTTCCCGACAGAACACTGAAGCTTTCTTT.

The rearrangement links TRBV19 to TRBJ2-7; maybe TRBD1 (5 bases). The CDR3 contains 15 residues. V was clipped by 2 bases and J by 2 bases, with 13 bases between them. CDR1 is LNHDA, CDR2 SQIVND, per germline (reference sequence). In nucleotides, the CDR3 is TGTGCCAGTAGTATAACCAGGGATCCGACCTACGAGCAGTACTTC. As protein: CASSITRDPTYEQYF.

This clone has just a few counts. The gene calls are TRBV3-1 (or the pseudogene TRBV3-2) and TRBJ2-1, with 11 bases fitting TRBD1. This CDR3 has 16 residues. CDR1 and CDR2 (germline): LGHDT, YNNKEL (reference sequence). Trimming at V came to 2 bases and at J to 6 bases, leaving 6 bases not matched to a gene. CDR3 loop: CASSQWTGGAGNEQFF. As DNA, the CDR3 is TGTGCCAGCAGCCAATGGACAGGGGGCGCGGGCAATGAGCAGTTCTTC.

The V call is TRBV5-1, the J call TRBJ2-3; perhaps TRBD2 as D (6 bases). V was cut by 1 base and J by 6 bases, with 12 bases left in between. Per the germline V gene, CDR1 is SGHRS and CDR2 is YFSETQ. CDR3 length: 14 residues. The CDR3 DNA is TGCGCCAGCAGCTTGTGGGCTAGCGCCGATACGCAGTATTTT. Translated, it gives CASSLWASADTQYF. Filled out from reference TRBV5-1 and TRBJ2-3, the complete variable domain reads KAGVTQTPRYLIKTRGQQVTLSCSPISGHRSVSWYQQTPGQGLQFLFEYFSETQRNKGNFPGRFSGRQFSNSRSEMNVSTLELGDSALYLCASSLWASADTQYFGPGTRLTVL.

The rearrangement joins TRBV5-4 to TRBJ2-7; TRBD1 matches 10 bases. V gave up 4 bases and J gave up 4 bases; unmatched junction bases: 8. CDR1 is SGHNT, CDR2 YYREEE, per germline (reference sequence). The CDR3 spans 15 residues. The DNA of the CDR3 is TGTGCCAGCAGCCGTAGGACAGGGGGAGAATACGAGCAGTACTTC. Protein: CASSRRTGGEYEQYF.

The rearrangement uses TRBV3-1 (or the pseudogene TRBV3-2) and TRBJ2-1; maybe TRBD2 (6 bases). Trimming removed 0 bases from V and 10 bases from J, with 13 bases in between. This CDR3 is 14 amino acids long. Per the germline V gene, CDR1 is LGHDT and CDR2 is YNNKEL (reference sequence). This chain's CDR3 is CASSQDGQTREQFF. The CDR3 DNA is TGTGCCAGCAGCCAAGACGGGCAGACTAGGGAGCAGTTCTTC.

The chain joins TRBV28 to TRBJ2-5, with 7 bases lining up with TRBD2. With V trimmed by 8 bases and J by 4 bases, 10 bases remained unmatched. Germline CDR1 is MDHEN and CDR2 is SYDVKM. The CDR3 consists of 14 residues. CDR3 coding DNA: TGTGCCAGCTCTCGACAGCGGGGACGAGAGACCCAGTACTTC. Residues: CASSRQRGRETQYF.

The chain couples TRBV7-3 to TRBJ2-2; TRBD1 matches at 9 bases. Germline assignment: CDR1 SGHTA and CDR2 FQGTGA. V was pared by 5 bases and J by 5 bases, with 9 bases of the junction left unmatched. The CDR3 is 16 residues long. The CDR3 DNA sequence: TGTGCCAGCAGCCCGACCGGGACAGGGAGTACCGGGGAGCTGTTTTTT. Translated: CASSPTGTGSTGELFF. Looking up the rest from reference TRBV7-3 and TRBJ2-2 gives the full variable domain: GAGVSQTPSNKVTEKGKYVELRCDPISGHTALYWYRQSLGQGPEFLIYFQGTGAADDSGLPNDRFFAVRPEGSVSTLKIQRTERGDSAVYLCASSPTGTGSTGELFFGEGSRLTVL.

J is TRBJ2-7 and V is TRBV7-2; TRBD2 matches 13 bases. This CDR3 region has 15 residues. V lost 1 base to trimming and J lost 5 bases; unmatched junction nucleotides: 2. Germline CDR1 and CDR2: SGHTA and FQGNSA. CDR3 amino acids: CASSLGTSGRNEQYF. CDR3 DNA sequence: TGTGCCAGCAGCTTAGGGACTAGCGGGAGAAACGAGCAGTACTTC.